This TCR beta chain was obtained from a study of blood T cells in healthy people across ages (dated by TCRdb to about 2015). Context from the whole study: In model experiments, roughly one uniquely barcoded TCR beta cDNA molecule per two T cells was captured by template switching. Using the same blood draw, the study looked at two additional independent replicas of 1 million unique cDNA reads for two donors, one aged 18 to 30 and the other aged 80 or older. Using deep sequencing normalized with unique cDNA molecular identifiers, the study measured how TCR beta repertoire diversity changes with age. The donors were split into four age groups: young (average roughly 15 years), middle-aged (nearly 40), aged (roughly 68) and long-lived (roughly 80). To avoid experimental bias, donors of different ages were randomly spread across the sequencing lanes. General study outcomes and caveats: Estimates of total diversity based on one million sequenced T cells were regarded as lower bounds and as underestimates. Because profiling used bulk unsorted PBMCs, naive and antigen-experienced compartments could not be compared conclusively. Observed TCR beta diversity per million T cells fell roughly linearly with age, and a significant reduction was already apparent by age around 36. Observed TCR beta diversity correlated strongly with the percentage of naive T cells measured by flow cytometry. Compared with the aged group, the long-lived group had more naive CD4+ T cells, fewer expanded clones and increased TCR diversity, suggesting age selection. Because donor CMV infection status was unknown, age-related changes in expanded clonotypes were potentially confounded.

This clonotype was detected a few times. The antigen it binds to is not known. There are no base qualities to consult, and no much larger clone falls within one base. The library came from 5' RACE. The sequencing machine was an Illumina HiSeq 2500. A second PCR of 7 to 11 cycles was performed with a sample-barcoded 5' primer and a J-beta primer mix. A unique molecular identifier was introduced onto each TCR beta cDNA molecule by a template-switch 5' adaptor carrying 12 random nucleotides. Each sample yielded at least 3 million CDR3-containing paired-end reads. All of the RNA was converted into first-strand cDNA using the Mint cDNA synthesis kit, with a TRBC-specific oligonucleotide serving as the primer. After uracil-DNA glycosylase treatment, a first 18-cycle PCR used universal primers M1SS and BC2_uni_R on all cDNA. In the authors' own workflow: For normalization, 1 million high-quality reads, each with a distinct molecular identifier, were randomly selected from each sample. Instead of being binned into consensus sequences, reads with shared molecular identifiers were discarded. CDR3 identification, clonotype clustering and error correction used MiTCR with a Q25 quality threshold and the strictest error-elimination algorithm. Lower-bound total TCR beta diversity was estimated with a nonparametric unseen species model using Euler transformation. In TCRdb, the public reads were trimmed at Q25 with fastp and aligned with MiXCR, with productive beta chains retained. Merged by CDR3 protein, the rows form single entries marked with the most common genes and DNA. None of the V and J calls come from the authors' own analysis; TCRdb made them. For this sample there are about 970,000 distinct CDR3 sequences; roughly half appear just once. Together, the top ten hold about a fifth of the sample.

Systemically healthy Caucasian individuals from Russia, 35 to 50 in total and aged roughly 6 to 95 years, were included as donors. Each donor gave approximately 9.4 milliliters of peripheral blood, drawn into EDTA-treated Vacutainer tubes. PBMCs were isolated by Ficoll-Paque density-gradient centrifugation, with at least 7 million obtained per sample. Total RNA, at least 6 micrograms per sample, was extracted from PBMCs with Trizol reagent. For every donor, flow cytometry on a PBMC aliquot measured the percentage of naive CD45RAhigh/CD27high T cells. The clonotype comes from a woman aged 60-75 years in good health. The sequencing input was blood.

The sequenced DNA: TGTGCCAGCAGCCAGGATAAAGGGTATCAGCCCCAGCATTTT. This translates into CASSQDKGYQPQHF. This chain is built from TRBV4-2 and TRBJ1-5; the D gene remains uncertain. The germline V gene specifies LGHNA as CDR1 and YNFKEQ as CDR2. The V and J ends are trimmed by 3 bases and 5 bases, leaving 11 bases between them. From cysteine to phenylalanine, the CDR3 is 14 amino acids long. Here the CDR3 DNA is all that survives: 42 bases in frame from base 1.